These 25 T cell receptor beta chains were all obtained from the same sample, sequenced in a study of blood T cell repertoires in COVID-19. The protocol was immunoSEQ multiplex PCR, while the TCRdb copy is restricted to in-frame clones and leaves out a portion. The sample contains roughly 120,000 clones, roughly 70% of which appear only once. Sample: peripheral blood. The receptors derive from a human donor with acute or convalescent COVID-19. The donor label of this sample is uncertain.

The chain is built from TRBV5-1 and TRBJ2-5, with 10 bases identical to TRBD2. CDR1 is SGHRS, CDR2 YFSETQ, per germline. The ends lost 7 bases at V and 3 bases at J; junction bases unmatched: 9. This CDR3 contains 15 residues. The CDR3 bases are TGCGCCAGCGGGGGTTGGACTAGCGGAAAAGAGACCCAGTACTTC. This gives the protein CASGGWTSGKETQYF.

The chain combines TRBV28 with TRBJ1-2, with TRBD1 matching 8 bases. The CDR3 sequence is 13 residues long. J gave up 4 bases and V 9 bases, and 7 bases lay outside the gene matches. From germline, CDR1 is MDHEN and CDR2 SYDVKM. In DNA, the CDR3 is TGTGCCAGTGGAACAGGGGGGTTCTATGGCTACACCTTC. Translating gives CASGTGGFYGYTF.

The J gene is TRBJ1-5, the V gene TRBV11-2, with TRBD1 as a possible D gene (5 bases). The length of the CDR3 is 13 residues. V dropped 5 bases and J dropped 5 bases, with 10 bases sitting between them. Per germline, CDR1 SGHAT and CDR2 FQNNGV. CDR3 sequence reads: CASSPTEYQPQHF. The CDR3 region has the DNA TGTGCCAGCAGCCCGACAGAGTATCAGCCCCAGCATTTT.

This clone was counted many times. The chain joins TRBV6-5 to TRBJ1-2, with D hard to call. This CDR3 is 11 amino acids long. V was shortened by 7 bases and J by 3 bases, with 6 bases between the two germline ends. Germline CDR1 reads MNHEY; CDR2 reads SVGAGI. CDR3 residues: CASMSDYGYTF. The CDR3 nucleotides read TGTGCCAGCATGAGTGACTATGGCTACACCTTC.

The CDR3 sequence: CASSLRGGRETQYF. The CDR3 region has the DNA TGCGCCAGCAGCTTGAGGGGGGGAAGGGAGACCCAGTACTTC. The chain employs TRBV5-1 and TRBJ2-5; maybe TRBD2 (7 bases). The CDR3 is made up of 14 amino acids. CDR1 is SGHRS, CDR2 YFSETQ, per germline. Trimming removed 1 base at V and 5 bases at J, with 12 bases between.

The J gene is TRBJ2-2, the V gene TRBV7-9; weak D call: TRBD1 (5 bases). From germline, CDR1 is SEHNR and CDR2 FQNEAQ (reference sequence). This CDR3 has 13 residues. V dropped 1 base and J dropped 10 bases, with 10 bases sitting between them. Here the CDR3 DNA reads TGTGCCAGCAGCTTAGAGAGGACATCGGAGCTGTTTTTT. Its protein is CASSLERTSELFF. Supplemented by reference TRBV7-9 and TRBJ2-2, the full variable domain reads DTGVSQNPRHKITKRGQNVTFRCDPISEHNRLYWYRQTLGQGPEFLTYFQNEAQLEKSRLLSDRFSAERPKGSFSTLEIQRTEQGDSAMYLCASSLERTSELFFGEGSRLTVL.

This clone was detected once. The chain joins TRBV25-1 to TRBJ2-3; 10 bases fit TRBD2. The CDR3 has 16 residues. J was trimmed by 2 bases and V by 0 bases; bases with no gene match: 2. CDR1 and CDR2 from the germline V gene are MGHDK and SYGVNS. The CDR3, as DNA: TGTGCCAGCAGTGAATATAGCGGGGGGTACACAGATACGCAGTATTTT. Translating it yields CASSEYSGGYTDTQYF. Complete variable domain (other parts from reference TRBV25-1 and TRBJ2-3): EADIYQTPRYLVIGTGKKITLECSQTMGHDKMYWYQQDPGMELHLIHYSYGVNSTEKGDLSSESTVSRIRTEHFPLTLESARPSHTSQYLCASSEYSGGYTDTQYFGPGTRLTVL.

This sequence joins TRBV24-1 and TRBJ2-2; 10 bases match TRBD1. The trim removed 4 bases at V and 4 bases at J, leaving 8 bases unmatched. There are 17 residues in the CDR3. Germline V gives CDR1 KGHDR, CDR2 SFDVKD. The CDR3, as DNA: TGTGCCACCAGTGACCTGAGGACAGGGGGGCCCACCGGGGAGCTGTTTTTT. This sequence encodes CATSDLRTGGPTGELFF.

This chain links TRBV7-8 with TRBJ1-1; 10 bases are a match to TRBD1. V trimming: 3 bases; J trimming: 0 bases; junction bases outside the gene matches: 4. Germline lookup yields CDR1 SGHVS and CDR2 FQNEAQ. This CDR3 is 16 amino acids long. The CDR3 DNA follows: TGTGCCAGCAGCTTGGAGACAGGGGGCTTGAACACTGAAGCTTTCTTT. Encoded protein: CASSLETGGLNTEAFF.

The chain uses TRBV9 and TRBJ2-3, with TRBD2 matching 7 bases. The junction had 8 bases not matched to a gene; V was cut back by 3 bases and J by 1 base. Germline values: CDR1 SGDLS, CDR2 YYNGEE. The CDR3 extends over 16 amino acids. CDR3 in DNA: TGTGCCAGCAGCGCCCCCCTTGCGGGGGGCACAGATACGCAGTATTTT. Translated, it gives CASSAPLAGGTDTQYF.

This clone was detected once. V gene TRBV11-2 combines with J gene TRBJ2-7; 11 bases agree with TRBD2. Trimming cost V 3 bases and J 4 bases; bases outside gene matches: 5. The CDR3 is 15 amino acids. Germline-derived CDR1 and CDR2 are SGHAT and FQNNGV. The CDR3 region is CASSFEGLADYEQYF. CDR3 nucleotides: TGTGCCAGCAGCTTTGAGGGACTAGCGGATTACGAGCAGTACTTC.

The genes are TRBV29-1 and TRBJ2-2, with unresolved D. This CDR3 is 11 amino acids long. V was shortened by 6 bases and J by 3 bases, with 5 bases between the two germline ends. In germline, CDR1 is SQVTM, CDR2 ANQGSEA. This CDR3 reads CSVRDTGELFF. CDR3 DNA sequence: TGCAGCGTACGGGACACCGGGGAGCTGTTTTTT.

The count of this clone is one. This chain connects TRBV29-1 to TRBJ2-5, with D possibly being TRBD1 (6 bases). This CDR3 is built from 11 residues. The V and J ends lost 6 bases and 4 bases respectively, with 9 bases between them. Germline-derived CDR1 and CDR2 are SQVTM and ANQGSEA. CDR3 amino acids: CSVPRGETQYF. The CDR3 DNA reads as TGCAGCGTCCCCAGGGGAGAGACCCAGTACTTC.

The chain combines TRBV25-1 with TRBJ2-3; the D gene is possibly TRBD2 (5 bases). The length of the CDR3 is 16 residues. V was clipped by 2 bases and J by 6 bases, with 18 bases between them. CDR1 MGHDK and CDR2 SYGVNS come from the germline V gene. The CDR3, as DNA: TGTGCCAGCAGTGAAGCCGGGGTCGGCGCACAGGATACGCAGTATTTT. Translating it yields CASSEAGVGAQDTQYF.

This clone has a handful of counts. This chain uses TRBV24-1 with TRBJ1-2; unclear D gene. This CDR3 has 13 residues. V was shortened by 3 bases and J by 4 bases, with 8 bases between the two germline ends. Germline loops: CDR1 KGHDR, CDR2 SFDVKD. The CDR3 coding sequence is TGTGCCACCAGTGATGGGCAGTTCTATGGCTACACCTTC. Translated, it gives CATSDGQFYGYTF.

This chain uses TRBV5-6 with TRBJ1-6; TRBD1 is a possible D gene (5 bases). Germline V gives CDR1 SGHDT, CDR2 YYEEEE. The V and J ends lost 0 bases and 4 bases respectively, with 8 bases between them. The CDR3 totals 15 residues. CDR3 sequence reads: CASSLGGVYNSPLHF. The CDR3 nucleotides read TGTGCCAGCAGCTTGGGGGGGGTTTATAATTCACCCCTCCACTTT.

CDR3 in amino acids: CASSLVSGMNTEAFF. Written as DNA, the CDR3 is TGTGCCAGCAGCTTAGTGTCCGGGATGAACACTGAAGCTTTCTTT. The chain has TRBV11-2 and TRBJ1-1, with no clear D. Trimming took 1 base from V and 0 from J, leaving 9 bases between them. The CDR3 sequence is 15 residues long. Germline CDR1 is SGHAT and CDR2 is FQNNGV.

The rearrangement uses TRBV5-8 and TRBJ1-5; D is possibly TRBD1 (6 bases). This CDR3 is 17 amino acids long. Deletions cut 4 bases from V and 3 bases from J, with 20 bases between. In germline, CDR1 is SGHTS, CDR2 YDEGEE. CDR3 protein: CASSERSPGHFNQPQHF. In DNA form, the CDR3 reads TGTGCCAGCAGCGAGAGGAGCCCGGGACACTTCAATCAGCCCCAGCATTTT.

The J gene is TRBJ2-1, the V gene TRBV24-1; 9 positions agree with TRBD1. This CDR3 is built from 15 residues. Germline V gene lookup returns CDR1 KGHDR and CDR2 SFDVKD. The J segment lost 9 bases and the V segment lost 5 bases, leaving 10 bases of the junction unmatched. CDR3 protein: CATSATDRGKGEQFF. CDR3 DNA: TGTGCCACCAGTGCAACGGACAGGGGAAAGGGTGAGCAGTTCTTC.

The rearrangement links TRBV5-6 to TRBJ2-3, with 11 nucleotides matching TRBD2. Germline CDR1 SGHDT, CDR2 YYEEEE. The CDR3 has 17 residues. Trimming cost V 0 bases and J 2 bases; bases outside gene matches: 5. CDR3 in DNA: TGTGCCAGCAGCTTGGGTGGACTAGCGGGCCCCACAGATACGCAGTATTTT. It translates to CASSLGGLAGPTDTQYF.

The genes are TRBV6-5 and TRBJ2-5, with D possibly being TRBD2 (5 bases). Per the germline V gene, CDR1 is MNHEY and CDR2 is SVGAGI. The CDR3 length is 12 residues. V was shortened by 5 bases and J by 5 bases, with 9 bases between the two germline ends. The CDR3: CASSNRGETQYF. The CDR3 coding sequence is TGTGCCAGCAGTAACAGAGGGGAGACCCAGTACTTC.

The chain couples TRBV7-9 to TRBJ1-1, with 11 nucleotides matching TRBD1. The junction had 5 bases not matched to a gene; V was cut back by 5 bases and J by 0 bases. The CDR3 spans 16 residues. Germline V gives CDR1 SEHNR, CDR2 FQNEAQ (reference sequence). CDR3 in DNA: TGTGCCAGCAGCCCGGGACAGGGGGACATGAACACTGAAGCTTTCTTT. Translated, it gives CASSPGQGDMNTEAFF.

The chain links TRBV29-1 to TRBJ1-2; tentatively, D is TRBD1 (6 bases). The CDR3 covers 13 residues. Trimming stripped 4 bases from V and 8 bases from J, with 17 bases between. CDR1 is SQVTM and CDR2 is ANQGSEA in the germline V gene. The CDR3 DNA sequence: TGCAGCGTTGCCCTCCCAGGGGTTGGGGGCTACACCTTC. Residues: CSVALPGVGGYTF. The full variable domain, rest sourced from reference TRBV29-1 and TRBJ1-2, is SAVISQKPSRDICQRGTSLTIQCQVDSQVTMMFWYRQQPGQSLTLIATANQGSEATYESGFVIDKFPISRPNLTFSTLTVSNMSPEDSSIYLCSVALPGVGGYTFGSGTRLTVV.

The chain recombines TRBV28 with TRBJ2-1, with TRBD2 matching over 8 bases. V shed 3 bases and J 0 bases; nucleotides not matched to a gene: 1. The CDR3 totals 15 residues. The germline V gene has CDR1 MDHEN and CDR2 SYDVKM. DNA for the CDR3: TGTGCCAGCAGTTTCAGCGGGAGCTCCTACAATGAGCAGTTCTTC. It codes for CASSFSGSSYNEQFF.

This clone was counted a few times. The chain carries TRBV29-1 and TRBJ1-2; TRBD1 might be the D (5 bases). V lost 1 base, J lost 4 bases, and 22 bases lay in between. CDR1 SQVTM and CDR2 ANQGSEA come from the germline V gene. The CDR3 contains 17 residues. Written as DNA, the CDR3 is TGCAGCGTTGAAGGAAGGGATCCAGGGTCCCACTTCTATGGCTACACCTTC. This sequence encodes CSVEGRDPGSHFYGYTF.